The entry below describes one TCR beta chain. Its antigen is still unknown. Qualities for individual bases were not recorded, and no much larger clone is one base off. These data belong to a study of shared clonotypes between healthy human individuals (TCRdb year 2020). Notes on the research overall: The cohort comprised a couple of women and three men aged 18 to 49 years. To increase sequencing depth and limit assay-specific biases, TCR repertoire library preparation and sequencing were carried out by different laboratories using diverse techniques. Leukapheresis yielded between about 0.9 and 8.9 billion PBMCs per donor. For each donor, CD4 naive and CD4 memory were each given three plates, CD8 naive was given two plates, and CD8 memory was given one plate. To estimate repertoire size and how much clonotype sharing occurs between individuals, the study deeply sequenced the blood TCR repertoires of about five healthy adults. General conclusions and limits of the study: Pairwise subsampling led to the expectation that sequencing depth would affect the degree of clonotype sharing among donors. Sharing across a handful of donors was observed for about 5% of naive CD4, under 4% of naive CD8, about 2.5% of memory CD4, and about 0.4% of memory CD8 clonotypes. The genetic and exposure-history diversity represented was limited by the small number of donors. Naive subsets generally had larger estimated clonotype richness than memory subsets. Sampling was restricted to blood, and TCR repertoires in tissues likely differ from the TCR repertoires found in blood. Clonotypes shared by all four sorted-subset donors showed higher generation probabilities than non-shared clonotypes. Even with the large sequencing depth, rarefaction of the sorted-subset datasets indicated that sequencing was incomplete.

CD8 naive samples were CD45RO-negative cells positively selected for CCR7, giving a CD45RA+CCR7+ population that excluded TemRA cells. The donors were healthy, HIV-negative adults who had no recently reported acute infections or vaccinations. All donors were Caucasian adults living in Nashville, Tennessee, USA. Blood was obtained by leukapheresis, after which PBMCs were separated by Ficoll-Histopaque density gradient centrifugation and cryopreserved in liquid nitrogen vapor phase. Purity and quantity of every magnetically sorted T cell population were checked by analytical flow cytometry. Each sorted fraction had its genomic DNA isolated and then quantified by UV absorbance on a Nanodrop 2000c. Via the germline V gene, CDR1 is ENHRY and CDR2 SYGVKD. Trimming at the junction amounts to 2 bases on V and 2 bases on J, and the germline ends lie 10 bases apart. The CDR3, cysteine through phenylalanine, is 14 amino acids long. The retained sequence is limited to the CDR3, 42 bases, with the frame set at the first base.

TCR CDR3 regions were amplified from genomic DNA by multiplex PCR using the deep immunoSEQ assay. For each cell subset, the extracted genomic DNA was distributed evenly across all wells of several immunoSEQ 96-well plates, and each plate served as one replicate. Each replicate PCR for sorted subsets received around 200 ng genomic DNA, equal to roughly 33,000 T cell genomes. Purified libraries were quantified with a Qubit 3.0 fluorometer, sized on a Bioanalyzer 2100, and re-quantified with the KAPA Library Quantification kit. Each immunoSEQ 96-well plate was sequenced on its own single-read 150-cycle Illumina NextSeq 550 flow cell. In the source study's methods: Because the immunoSEQ output held only junctional sequences and lacked quality scores, the filtering could not match the filtering applied to full-length reads. Sequences were annotated with PyIR, a Python wrapper for IgBLAST v1.9, using IMGT germline references to assign V/J genes and CDR3. Any read was removed if the V/J assignment was weak (E-value above 1e-6), the CDR3 was missing, or the read contained stop codons, out-of-frame junctions, or ambiguous translated residues. V3J clonotypes were defined as sequences sharing the same inferred V gene, J gene, and CDR3 amino acid sequence. Percentage overlap between repertoires was calculated by dividing the number of shared unique clonotypes by the size of the smaller repertoire. RTK rarefaction, the Chao1 estimator, and Recon v2.1 estimates of unobserved clonotypes were used to assess repertoire richness. OLGA was used to compute generation probabilities for all TCRbeta clonotypes that the gDNA method yielded from four donors. Here the immuneACCESS table is served through TCRdb, limited to in-frame sequences with V and J called. Missing clones are a known gap in these copies; in checked studies unresolved V genes cover under half, and the rest lacks a known reason. V and J calls and clone size are those listed in that table; D and trimming were worked out from the DNA. This sample comprises more than 550,000 clones, roughly 94% of them detected only once. Of the sample, 20% to 25% falls within the top ten clones.

The chain employs TRBV10-3 and TRBJ2-7, with TRBD1 perhaps the D gene, on 6 matching bases. Input material: naive CD8+ T cells sorted from blood. The intended sense of this specimen's cell subset or site label: CD45RA+CCR7+. The sequence was obtained from a man aged 30-40 years in good health. The CDR3 region reads CAISEGTNPYEQYF. DNA sequence: TGTGCCATCAGTGAGGGGACAAACCCCTACGAGCAGTACTTC.